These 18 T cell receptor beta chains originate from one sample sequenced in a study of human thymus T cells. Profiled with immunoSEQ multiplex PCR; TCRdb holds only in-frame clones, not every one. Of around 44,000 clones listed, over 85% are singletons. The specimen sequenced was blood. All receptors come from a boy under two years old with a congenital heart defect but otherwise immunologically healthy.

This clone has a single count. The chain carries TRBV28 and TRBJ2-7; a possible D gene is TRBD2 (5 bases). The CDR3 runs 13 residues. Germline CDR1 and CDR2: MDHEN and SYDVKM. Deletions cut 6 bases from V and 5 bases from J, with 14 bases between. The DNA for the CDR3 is TGTGCCAGCAGGGCCCGTGAGGGAGACGAGCAGTACTTC. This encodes CASRAREGDEQYF.

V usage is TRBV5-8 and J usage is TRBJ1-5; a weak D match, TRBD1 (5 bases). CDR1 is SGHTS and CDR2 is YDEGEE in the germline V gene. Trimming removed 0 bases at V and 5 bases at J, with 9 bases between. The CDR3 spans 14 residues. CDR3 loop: CASSLVSGDQPQHF. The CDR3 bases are TGTGCCAGCAGCTTGGTTTCGGGGGATCAGCCCCAGCATTTT.

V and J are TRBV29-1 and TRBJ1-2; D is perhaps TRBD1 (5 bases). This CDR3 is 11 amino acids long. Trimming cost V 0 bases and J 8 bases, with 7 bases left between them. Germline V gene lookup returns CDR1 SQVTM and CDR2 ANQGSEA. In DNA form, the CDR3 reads TGCAGCGTTGAAGATTACAGGGGCTACACCTTC. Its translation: CSVEDYRGYTF. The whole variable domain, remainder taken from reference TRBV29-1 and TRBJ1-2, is SAVISQKPSRDICQRGTSLTIQCQVDSQVTMMFWYRQQPGQSLTLIATANQGSEATYESGFVIDKFPISRPNLTFSTLTVSNMSPEDSSIYLCSVEDYRGYTFGSGTRLTVV.

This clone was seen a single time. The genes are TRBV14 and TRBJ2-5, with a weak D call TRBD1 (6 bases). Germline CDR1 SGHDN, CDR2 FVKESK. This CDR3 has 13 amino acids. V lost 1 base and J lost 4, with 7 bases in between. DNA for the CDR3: TGTGCCAGCAGCCAAGGGACAGCAGAGACCCAGTACTTC. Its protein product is CASSQGTAETQYF.

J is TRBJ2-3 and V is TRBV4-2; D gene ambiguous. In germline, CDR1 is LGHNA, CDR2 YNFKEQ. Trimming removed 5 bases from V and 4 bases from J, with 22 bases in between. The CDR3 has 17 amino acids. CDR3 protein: CASSSTTSSYGADTQYF. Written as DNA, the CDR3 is TGTGCCAGCAGCTCCACAACCTCCTCTTATGGGGCAGATACGCAGTATTTT.

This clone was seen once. The CDR3 DNA follows: TGCGCCAGCAGCCCCTTCAGCGGGCTAAGCACAGATACGCAGTATTTT. Amino acids: CASSPFSGLSTDTQYF. The chain combines TRBV4-3 with TRBJ2-3; a weak D match, TRBD2 (6 bases). The length of the CDR3 is 16 residues. Germline V gene data show CDR1 as LGHNA and CDR2 as YSLEER. Trimming left V 4 bases short and J 0 bases short, with 14 bases between.

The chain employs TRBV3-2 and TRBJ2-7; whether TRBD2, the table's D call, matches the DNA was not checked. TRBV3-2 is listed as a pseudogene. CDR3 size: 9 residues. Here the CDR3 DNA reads TGTGCCAGGGATCTAGAACAGTACTTC. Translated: CARDLEQYF.

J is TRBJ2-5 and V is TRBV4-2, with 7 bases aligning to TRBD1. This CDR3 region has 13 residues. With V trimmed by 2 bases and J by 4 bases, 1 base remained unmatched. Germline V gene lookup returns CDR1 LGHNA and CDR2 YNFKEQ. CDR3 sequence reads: CASSQYRGETQYF. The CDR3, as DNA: TGTGCCAGCAGCCAATACAGGGGAGAGACCCAGTACTTC.

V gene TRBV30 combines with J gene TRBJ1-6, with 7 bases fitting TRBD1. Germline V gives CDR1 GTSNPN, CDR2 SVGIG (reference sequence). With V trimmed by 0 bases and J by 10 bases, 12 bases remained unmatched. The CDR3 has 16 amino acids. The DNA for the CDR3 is TGTGCCTGGAGTGTACCCCTCGACAGGGTCGTGTCACCCCTCCACTTT. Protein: CAWSVPLDRVVSPLHF. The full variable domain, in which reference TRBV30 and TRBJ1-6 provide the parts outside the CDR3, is SQTIHQWPATLVQPVGSPLSLECTVEGTSNPNLYWYRQAAGRGLQLLFYSVGIGQISSEVPQNLSASRPQDRQFILSSKKLLLSDSGFYLCAWSVPLDRVVSPLHFGNGTRLTVT.

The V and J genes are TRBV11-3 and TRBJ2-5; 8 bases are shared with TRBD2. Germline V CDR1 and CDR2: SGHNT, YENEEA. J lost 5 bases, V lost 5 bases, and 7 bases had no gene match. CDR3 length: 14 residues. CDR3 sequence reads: CASSPTGGRETQYF. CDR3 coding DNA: TGTGCCAGCAGCCCGACGGGGGGGCGGGAGACCCAGTACTTC.

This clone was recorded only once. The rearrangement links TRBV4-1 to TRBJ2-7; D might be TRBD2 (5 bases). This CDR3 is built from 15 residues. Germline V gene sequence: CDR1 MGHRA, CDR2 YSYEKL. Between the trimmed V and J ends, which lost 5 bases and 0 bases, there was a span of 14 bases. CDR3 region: CASSFQRGSSYEQYF. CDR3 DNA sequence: TGCGCCAGCAGCTTCCAGCGAGGGTCCTCCTACGAGCAGTACTTC.

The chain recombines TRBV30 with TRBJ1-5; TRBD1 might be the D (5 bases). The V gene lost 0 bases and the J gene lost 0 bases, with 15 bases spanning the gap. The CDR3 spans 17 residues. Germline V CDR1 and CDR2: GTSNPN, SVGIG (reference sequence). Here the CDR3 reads CAWSVGRAVNSNQPQHF. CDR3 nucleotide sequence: TGTGCCTGGAGTGTTGGCAGGGCGGTCAATAGCAATCAGCCCCAGCATTTT.

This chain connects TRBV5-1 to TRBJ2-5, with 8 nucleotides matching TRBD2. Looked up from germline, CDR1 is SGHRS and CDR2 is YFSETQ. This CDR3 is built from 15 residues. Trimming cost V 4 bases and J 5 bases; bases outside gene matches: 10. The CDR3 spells CASSNVAGRQETQYF. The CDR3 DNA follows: TGCGCCAGCAGCAACGTAGCGGGGCGGCAGGAGACCCAGTACTTC.

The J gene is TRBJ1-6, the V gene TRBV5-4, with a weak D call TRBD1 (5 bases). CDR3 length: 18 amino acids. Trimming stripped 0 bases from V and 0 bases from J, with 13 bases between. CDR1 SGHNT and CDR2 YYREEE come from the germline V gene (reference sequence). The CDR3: CASSLDSGIRSYNSPLHF. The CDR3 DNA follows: TGTGCCAGCAGCTTGGACTCAGGGATACGCTCCTATAATTCACCCCTCCACTTT.

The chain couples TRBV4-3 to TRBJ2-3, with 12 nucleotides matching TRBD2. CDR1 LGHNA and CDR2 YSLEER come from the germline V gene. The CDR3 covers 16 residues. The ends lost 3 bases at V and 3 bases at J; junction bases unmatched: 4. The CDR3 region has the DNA TGCGCCAGCAGCCATCTAGCGGGGGGGCAGACAGATACGCAGTATTTT. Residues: CASSHLAGGQTDTQYF.

The CDR3 nucleotides read TGTGCCAGCAGCTTAGCTATTCACACTGAAGCTTTCTTT. It codes for CASSLAIHTEAFF. This chain connects TRBV7-2 to TRBJ1-1; the D is unclear. The germline CDR1 and CDR2 sequences are SGHTA and FQGNSA. CDR3 length equals 13 residues. V lost 0 bases, J lost 3 bases, and 5 bases lay in between.

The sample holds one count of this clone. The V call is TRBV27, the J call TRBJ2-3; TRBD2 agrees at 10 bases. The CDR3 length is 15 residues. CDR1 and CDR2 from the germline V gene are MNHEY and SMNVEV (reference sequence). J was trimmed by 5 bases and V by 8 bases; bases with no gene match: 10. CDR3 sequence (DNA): TGTGCCAGCCAGAGGGTAGCGGGGGGAGGAGATACGCAGTATTTT. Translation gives CASQRVAGGGDTQYF.

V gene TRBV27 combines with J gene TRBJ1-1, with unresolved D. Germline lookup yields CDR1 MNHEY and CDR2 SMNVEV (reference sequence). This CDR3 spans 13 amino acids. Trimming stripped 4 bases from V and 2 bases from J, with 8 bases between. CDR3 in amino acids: CASSYAVNTEAFF. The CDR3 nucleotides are TGTGCCAGCAGTTATGCAGTCAACACTGAAGCTTTCTTT.